The rows below give T cell receptor beta chains drawn from one sample of a study of T-cell memory formation after mild COVID-19. MiXCR was run by TCRdb on the 5' RACE reads, yielding one entry per CDR3 protein. The sample yields about 180,000 distinct CDR3 sequences, about 18% seen once. The sequenced sample consisted of PBMCs or a T cell subset sorted from them (not recorded which). These receptors were obtained from a man younger than 30 who had mild COVID-19 (a few samples of this study predate the infection). Cell type and time point are not known. Both conserved end residues are part of each CDR3. Each record gives: J gene, clone size, D gene, V gene, CDR3 protein, CDR3 DNA. The D gene is left open where the match is weak. Part of the rows lack a size; the others show once, few, many or a class for expanded clones.

J gene: TRBJ2-3; clone size: NA; D gene: NA; V gene: TRBV9; CDR3 protein: CASSVADRDTQYF; CDR3 DNA: TGTGCCAGCAGCGTAGCGGATCGAGATACGCAGTATTTT
J gene: TRBJ2-3; clone size: few; D gene: TRBD2; V gene: TRBV6-5; CDR3 protein: CASSYSGGFTDTQYF; CDR3 DNA: TGTGCCAGCAGTTACTCCGGGGGGTTCACAGATACGCAGTATTTT
J gene: TRBJ2-3; clone size: few; D gene: TRBD1; V gene: TRBV5-1; CDR3 protein: CASSLEDRVGDTQYF; CDR3 DNA: TGCGCCAGCAGCTTGGAAGACAGGGTCGGGGATACGCAGTATTTT
J gene: TRBJ2-1; clone size: many; D gene: TRBD2; V gene: TRBV7-2; CDR3 protein: CASSLRGGGADEQFF; CDR3 DNA: TGTGCCAGCAGCTTAAGGGGCGGGGGGGCCGATGAGCAGTTCTTC
J gene: TRBJ1-6; clone size: NA; D gene: NA; V gene: TRBV7-2; CDR3 protein: CASSLRGGTLHF; CDR3 DNA: TGTGCCAGCAGCCTTAGAGGGGGGACCCTCCACTTT
J gene: TRBJ1-1; clone size: NA; D gene: NA; V gene: TRBV6-1; CDR3 protein: CASSVTMNTEAFF; CDR3 DNA: TGTGCCAGCAGCGTCACCATGAACACTGAAGCTTTCTTT
J gene: TRBJ2-3; clone size: NA; D gene: NA; V gene: TRBV5-4; CDR3 protein: CASSAGTDASTDTQYF; CDR3 DNA: TGTGCCAGCAGCGCGGGGACGGATGCTAGCACAGATACGCAGTATTTT
J gene: TRBJ2-2; clone size: NA; D gene: TRBD2; V gene: TRBV4-2; CDR3 protein: CASSQPLAGADTGELFF; CDR3 DNA: TGTGCCAGCAGCCAACCGTTAGCGGGGGCAGACACCGGGGAGCTGTTTTTT
J gene: TRBJ1-2; clone size: few; D gene: NA; V gene: TRBV30; CDR3 protein: CAWSVRVPGRGYTF; CDR3 DNA: TGTGCCTGGAGTGTACGGGTGCCCGGTCGAGGCTACACCTTC
J gene: TRBJ2-7; clone size: few; D gene: TRBD1; V gene: TRBV11-2; CDR3 protein: CASSPGQGNRQQYF; CDR3 DNA: TGTGCCAGCAGCCCGGGACAGGGGAATCGGCAGCAGTACTTC
J gene: TRBJ1-1; clone size: NA; D gene: NA; V gene: TRBV27; CDR3 protein: CASSSGQIYTEAFF; CDR3 DNA: TGTGCCAGCAGTTCCGGACAGATTTACACTGAGGCTTTCTTT
J gene: TRBJ2-7; clone size: NA; D gene: TRBD1; V gene: TRBV9; CDR3 protein: CASSGGRGSYEQYF; CDR3 DNA: TGTGCCAGCAGCGGAGGCAGGGGGTCGTACGAGCAGTACTTC
J gene: TRBJ1-1; clone size: few; D gene: NA; V gene: TRBV9; CDR3 protein: CASSVGVETEAFF; CDR3 DNA: TGTGCCAGCAGCGTAGGGGTCGAGACTGAAGCTTTCTTT
J gene: TRBJ1-5; clone size: few; D gene: NA; V gene: TRBV7-2; CDR3 protein: CASSLVGQALEPQHF; CDR3 DNA: TGTGCCAGCAGCTTAGTCGGGCAGGCTTTGGAGCCCCAGCATTTT
J gene: TRBJ1-1; clone size: NA; D gene: TRBD1; V gene: TRBV19; CDR3 protein: CASSSIQGSNTEAFF; CDR3 DNA: TGTGCCAGTAGCTCTATACAGGGGTCGAACACTGAAGCTTTCTTT
J gene: TRBJ1-4; clone size: NA; D gene: NA; V gene: TRBV7-2; CDR3 protein: CASSLAGGAPNEKLFF; CDR3 DNA: TGTGCCAGCAGCTTAGCGGGGGGGGCCCCTAATGAAAAACTGTTTTTT
J gene: TRBJ1-2; clone size: NA; D gene: NA; V gene: TRBV20-1; CDR3 protein: CSASPNIVPSGYTF; CDR3 DNA: TGCAGTGCTAGTCCTAACATTGTCCCCTCTGGCTACACCTTC
J gene: TRBJ2-4; clone size: few; D gene: TRBD2; V gene: TRBV7-9; CDR3 protein: CASSAAGGNIQYF; CDR3 DNA: TGTGCCAGCAGCGCCGCGGGGGGAAACATTCAGTACTTC
J gene: TRBJ1-5; clone size: few; D gene: NA; V gene: TRBV7-9; CDR3 protein: CASSLGETHQPQHF; CDR3 DNA: TGTGCCAGCAGCTTAGGGGAGACCCATCAGCCCCAGCATTTT
J gene: TRBJ1-4; clone size: NA; D gene: TRBD1; V gene: TRBV20-1; CDR3 protein: CSARDPTGAAEKLFF; CDR3 DNA: TGCAGTGCTAGAGATCCGACAGGGGCGGCTGAAAAACTGTTTTTT
J gene: TRBJ2-2; clone size: NA; D gene: NA; V gene: TRBV5-1; CDR3 protein: CASRSGVNTGELFF; CDR3 DNA: TGCGCCAGCCGTTCGGGGGTGAACACCGGGGAGCTGTTTTTT
J gene: TRBJ2-3; clone size: NA; D gene: NA; V gene: TRBV20-1; CDR3 protein: CSASGSTDTKYF; CDR3 DNA: TGCAGTGCGTCGGGGAGCACAGATACGAAGTATTTT
J gene: TRBJ2-5; clone size: NA; D gene: TRBD2; V gene: TRBV5-6; CDR3 protein: CASSLASGGETQYF; CDR3 DNA: TGTGCCAGCAGCTTGGCTAGCGGGGGAGAGACCCAGTACTTC
J gene: TRBJ1-1; clone size: few; D gene: NA; V gene: TRBV12-3/TRBV12-4; CDR3 protein: CASSRGGFRAFF; CDR3 DNA: TGTGCCAGCAGTAGAGGGGGGTTCCGAGCTTTCTTT